This T cell receptor beta chain emerged from a study of Ad26.COV2.S vaccination and SARS-CoV-2 variants. V was trimmed by 2 bases and J by 2 bases, leaving 9 bases between them. The CDR3 consists of 14 residues. In germline, CDR1 is SEHNR, CDR2 FQNEAQ (reference sequence). Sequencing used immunoSEQ multiplex PCR; TCRdb keeps in-frame clones, though not all of them. Of roughly 180,000 clones in the sample, around 85% were seen once. This sample comprised peripheral blood, obtained after recovery from COVID-19. This clonotype originated in a human donor who had recovered from COVID-19. The rearrangement uses TRBV7-9 and TRBJ1-2; D is unclear. CDR3 sequence (DNA): TGTGCCAGCAGCTTACCCAGCCTAAACTATGGCTACACCTTC. Translation: CASSLPSLNYGYTF.